This T cell receptor (beta chain) originates from a study of blood T cell repertoires in COVID-19. Overall study context: COVID-19 samples, acute and convalescent, were from the United States, Italy and Spain.

The CDR3 length is 16 residues. Germline V lookup: CDR1 SEHNR, CDR2 FQNEAQ (reference sequence). Trimming at V came to 5 bases and at J to 4 bases, leaving 12 bases not matched to a gene. In the original analysis: Amplification of reference gene primers was used by the study to estimate nucleated cell counts. Profiled with immunoSEQ multiplex PCR; TCRdb holds only in-frame clones, not every one. Clone size and the V and J calls come from that table; the DNA yielded D and trimming. Among about 220,000 clones listed, approximately 85% were seen once. V usage is TRBV7-9 and J usage is TRBJ1-1; 8 nucleotides align to TRBD1. Sample: peripheral blood. The clonotype was recovered from a woman at least 80 years old with COVID-19, enrolled during active disease. The CDR3 is CASSPTRDRLGTEAFF. The CDR3 DNA follows: TGTGCCAGCAGCCCTACTCGGGACAGGCTCGGCACTGAAGCTTTCTTT.